Below are 28 T cell receptor beta chains sequenced from a single sample in a study of regulatory T cells in long-lasting Graves disease. Sequencing libraries for TCR beta were prepared with iRepertoire HTBI primers and Arm-PCR of CDR3 regions. Each CDR3 protein gets one entry after TCRdb re-called the multiplex PCR reads with MiXCR. The table lists 250,000 to 300,000 distinct CDR3 sequences, 20% to 25% of them singletons. Time point indicated: persistent/refractory GD, antithyroid drugs over 5 years with positive TRAb. PBMC-extracted RNA yielded the TCR library. Sequenced here: peripheral blood mononuclear cells (PBMCs), sampled when the disease was refractory, from a patient treated with antithyroid drugs. All receptors derive from a female donor with Graves disease.

In this sample, this clonotype turned up a few times. The V call is TRBV7-3, the J call TRBJ2-7; 13 bases map to TRBD2. CDR1 is SGHTA and CDR2 is FQGTGA in the germline V gene. The CDR3 runs to 16 residues. Trimming took 4 bases from V and 5 from J; bases not matched to a gene: 8. CDR3 region: CASSSLTSGRPNEQYF. CDR3 nucleotide sequence: TGTGCCAGCAGCTCACTGACTAGCGGGAGGCCCAACGAGCAGTACTTC.

This clonotype was observed a few times. This chain connects TRBV20-1 to TRBJ2-5, with 7 bases aligning to TRBD2. The junction had 5 bases not matched to a gene; V was cut back by 1 base and J by 6 bases. The germline V gene encodes CDR1 DFQATT and CDR2 SNEGSKA (reference sequence). CDR3 length: 13 residues. The CDR3 nucleotides read TGCAGTGCTAGAGTTACTAGCGTAAAGACCCAGTACTTC. It translates to CSARVTSVKTQYF.

As concerns this clonotype: Just one base apart from a much larger clone, this may be a read error. The V and J genes are TRBV11-2 and TRBJ2-7, with a weak D call TRBD1 (7 bases). Trimming stripped 0 bases from V and 9 bases from J, with 21 bases between. The CDR3 loop spans 16 amino acids. CDR1 is SGHAT and CDR2 is FQNNGV in the germline V gene. CDR3 nucleotides: TGTGCCAGCAGCTTAGATTCGGAGGGGGCGCTTGACGGGCAGTACTTC. Residues: CASSLDSEGALDGQYF. Complete variable domain (other parts from reference TRBV11-2 and TRBJ2-7): EAGVAQSPRYKIIEKRQSVAFWCNPISGHATLYWYQQILGQGPKLLIQFQNNGVVDDSQLPKDRFSAERLKGVDSTLKIQPAKLEDSAVYLCASSLDSEGALDGQYFGPGTRLTVT.

There are many counts of this clonotype. The rearrangement uses TRBV20-1 and TRBJ2-5; D may be TRBD1 or TRBD2 (5 bases each). In germline, CDR1 is DFQATT, CDR2 SNEGSKA (reference sequence). The CDR3 is made up of 12 amino acids. The V gene lost 3 bases and the J gene lost 1 base, with 6 bases spanning the gap. The DNA of the CDR3 is TGCAGTGCTAGGGGGACCCAAGAGACCCAGTACTTC. Residues: CSARGTQETQYF.

J is TRBJ1-1 and V is TRBV7-3, with D unresolved. CDR3 length: 12 amino acids. Trimming took 5 bases from V and 5 from J, leaving 9 bases between them. Germline V lookup: CDR1 SGHTA, CDR2 FQGTGA. The CDR3 sequence is CASSGRRTEAFF. The CDR3 region has the DNA TGTGCCAGCAGCGGACGTAGGACTGAAGCTTTCTTT.

V usage is TRBV10-3 and J usage is TRBJ2-5; 7 nucleotides line up with TRBD1. The CDR3 loop spans 15 amino acids. V lost 0 bases to trimming and J lost 4 bases; unmatched junction nucleotides: 5. The V gene's germline CDR1 is ENHRY and CDR2 SYGVKD. As DNA, the CDR3 is TGTGCCATCAGTGAGTCGAGAGGGGGCCGAGAGACCCAGTACTTC. Its protein product is CAISESRGGRETQYF.

This clonotype was recorded many times. The V call is TRBV28, the J call TRBJ1-2; D ambiguous. The CDR3 extends over 13 amino acids. CDR1 and CDR2 from the germline V gene are MDHEN and SYDVKM. V dropped 3 bases and J dropped 5 bases, with 10 bases sitting between them. The CDR3 sequence is CASSFSDPYGYTF. In nucleotides, the CDR3 is TGTGCCAGCAGTTTTAGCGACCCTTATGGCTACACCTTC.

This sequence joins TRBV29-1 and TRBJ1-1, with 7 bases aligning to TRBD1. V lost 4 bases and J lost 1; bases outside the gene matches: 12. Germline values: CDR1 SQVTM, CDR2 ANQGSEA. This CDR3 contains 16 residues. The DNA of the CDR3 is TGCAGCGTTGGGTCAGGGGGACCTGGTCGGAACACTGAAGCTTTCTTT. It encodes CSVGSGGPGRNTEAFF.

This clonotype was counted many times. The chain couples TRBV6-5 to TRBJ2-7; 7 bases agree with TRBD2. CDR1 and CDR2 (germline): MNHEY, SVGAGI. CDR3 size: 14 residues. V trimming: 2 bases; J trimming: 6 bases; junction bases outside the gene matches: 7. For the CDR3, the DNA is TGTGCCAGCAGTTACATGGCGGGAGAGAGCGAGCAGTACTTC. Translated, it gives CASSYMAGESEQYF.

This clonotype was detected ten times or more. V and J are TRBV7-3 and TRBJ1-1; D gene uncertain. From germline, CDR1 is SGHTA and CDR2 FQGTGA. V gave up 6 bases and J gave up 3 bases, with 14 bases separating them. The CDR3 contains 14 residues. The CDR3 here is CASSPRPGDTEAFF. In nucleotides, the CDR3 is TGTGCCAGCAGTCCCCGACCTGGGGACACTGAAGCTTTCTTT.

This chain uses TRBV5-1 with TRBJ2-7; the match to TRBD2 covers 9 bases. Germline values: CDR1 SGHRS, CDR2 YFSETQ. J lost 4 bases, V lost 0 bases, and 11 bases had no gene match. The CDR3 extends over 17 amino acids. The CDR3 is CASSLAGLGGRGYEQYF. The CDR3 DNA follows: TGCGCCAGCAGCTTGGCCGGCTTGGGCGGGAGGGGTTACGAGCAGTACTTC. The variable domain in full, with the rest retrieved from reference TRBV5-1 and TRBJ2-7, is KAGVTQTPRYLIKTRGQQVTLSCSPISGHRSVSWYQQTPGQGLQFLFEYFSETQRNKGNFPGRFSGRQFSNSRSEMNVSTLELGDSALYLCASSLAGLGGRGYEQYFGPGTRLTVT.

This clonotype was picked up a small number of times. The chain is built from TRBV7-2 and TRBJ2-4; 14 bases line up with TRBD2. Germline CDR1 reads SGHTA; CDR2 reads FQGNSA. The CDR3 is 16 amino acids. V lost 5 bases to trimming and J lost 6 bases; unmatched junction nucleotides: 6. The CDR3 bases are TGTGCCAGCAGCCTGGGGACTAGCGGGAGAAGAAACATTCAGTACTTC. It encodes CASSLGTSGRRNIQYF.

The chain links TRBV20-1 to TRBJ2-7; 8 bases agree with TRBD2. Germline V gene sequence: CDR1 DFQATT, CDR2 SNEGSKA (reference sequence). V trimming: 5 bases; J trimming: 4 bases; junction bases outside the gene matches: 13. The CDR3 is 15 residues long. CDR3 protein: CSAPRVGRAGYEQYF. CDR3 in DNA: TGCAGTGCTCCCCGCGTCGGGAGGGCCGGTTACGAGCAGTACTTC.

The chain joins TRBV15 to TRBJ1-2, with a possible D match to TRBD1 (5 bases). The CDR3 consists of 12 residues. Germline lookup yields CDR1 LNHNV and CDR2 YYDKDF (reference sequence). V dropped 3 bases and J dropped 5 bases, with 7 bases sitting between them. The DNA of the CDR3 is TGTGCCACCAGCAGGGGGGTTTATGGCTACACCTTC. This codes for CATSRGVYGYTF.

This clonotype was recorded many times. The rearrangement links TRBV2 to TRBJ1-2; no clear D gene. The V end lost 3 bases, the J end lost 4 bases, and 15 bases lay between the germline ends. The CDR3 contains 15 residues. Germline V gene lookup returns CDR1 SNHLY and CDR2 FYNNEI. The chain's CDR3 is CASSEEDGVIYGYTF. CDR3 sequence (DNA): TGTGCCAGCAGTGAGGAGGATGGGGTAATCTATGGCTACACCTTC.

J is TRBJ1-4 and V is TRBV11-2; no clear D. The germline V gene has CDR1 SGHAT and CDR2 FQNNGV. The V gene lost 4 bases and the J gene lost 6 bases, with 18 bases spanning the gap. The CDR3 is made up of 16 amino acids. CDR3 nucleotide sequence: TGTGCCAGCAGCTACCGTGGTGGGGTAGAACATGAAAAACTGTTTTTT. Translation gives CASSYRGGVEHEKLFF.

This clonotype occurred many times. This sequence joins TRBV3-1 and TRBJ2-7; maybe TRBD2 (5 bases). The length of the CDR3 is 16 residues. Germline assignment: CDR1 LGHDT and CDR2 YNNKEL (reference sequence). V lost 3 bases and J lost 0, with 15 bases in between. CDR3 in amino acids: CASSQFRDARSYEQYF. In nucleotides, the CDR3 is TGTGCCAGCAGCCAGTTCCGGGATGCTCGCTCCTACGAGCAGTACTTC.

V usage is TRBV18 and J usage is TRBJ2-6; D unclear. The germline gives CDR1 KGHSH, CDR2 LQKENI. The CDR3 is made up of 18 amino acids. Trimming left V 0 bases short and J 2 bases short, with 14 bases between. CDR3 bases: TGTGCCAGCTCACCACCGTCCATGTTACTTCCTGGGGCCAACGTCCTGACTTTC. Its protein is CASSPPSMLLPGANVLTF.

The genes are TRBV7-9 and TRBJ1-2; no reliable D call. V shed 0 bases and J shed 8 bases, with 16 bases lying between them. Germline V gene sequence: CDR1 SEHNR, CDR2 FQNEAQ (reference sequence). The CDR3 sequence is 15 residues long. The CDR3 is CASSLALKEGRGYTF. DNA of the CDR3: TGTGCCAGCAGCTTAGCGCTCAAAGAGGGAAGAGGCTACACCTTC.

As to this clonotype: Being one base from a much bigger clone, this may be a read error. V usage is TRBV12-3 or TRBV12-4 and J usage is TRBJ2-6; TRBD1 agrees at 8 bases. This CDR3 is 16 amino acids long. The ends lost 7 bases at V and 15 bases at J; junction bases unmatched: 20. CDR3 bases: TGTGCCAGCACCATAAACTTCTCCGGGGCAGGGGGCCCCCTGACTTTC. Translated, it gives CASTINFSGAGGPLTF.

Worth noting for this clonotype: A far larger clone is one nucleotide away, so this likely arose from a read error. The V gene is TRBV12-3 or TRBV12-4, the J gene TRBJ2-5; D is possibly TRBD1 (5 bases). Trimming left V 8 bases short and J 2 bases short, with 12 bases between. The CDR3 extends over 13 amino acids. The CDR3, as DNA: TGTGCCAGCGGTGAAAGGGGACAAGAGACCCAGTACTTC. It is translated as CASGERGQETQYF.

Many counts were recorded for this clonotype. One end of the junction is discordant with germline, which a read error may explain. V and J are TRBV6-5 and TRBJ2-6; D is perhaps TRBD2 (6 bases). The CDR3 contains 16 residues. The germline gives CDR1 MNHEY, CDR2 SVGAGI. The CDR3 region is CASGYAGTAGANVLTF. The CDR3 DNA follows: TGTGCCAGCGGTTACGCAGGGACTGCTGGGGCCAACGTCCTGACTTTC.

The V call is TRBV28, the J call TRBJ1-1, with a weak D call TRBD1 (5 bases). The V end lost 6 bases, the J end lost 4 bases, and 18 bases lay between the germline ends. Germline V gene sequence: CDR1 MDHEN, CDR2 SYDVKM. The CDR3 loop spans 15 amino acids. CDR3 nucleotide sequence: TGTGCCAGCAGCCCCCCCGAGGGGCTCGTCACTGAAGCTTTCTTT. It specifies CASSPPEGLVTEAFF.

The rearrangement joins TRBV20-1 to TRBJ1-2; the D is unclear. The CDR3 is made up of 12 amino acids. V lost 6 bases to trimming and J lost 2 bases, with 10 bases between them. Germline values: CDR1 DFQATT, CDR2 SNEGSKA (reference sequence). The CDR3 coding sequence is TGCAGTGCCGCCGGGCTGAACTATGGCTACACCTTC. Amino acids: CSAAGLNYGYTF.

The V and J genes are TRBV10-1 and TRBJ2-2; maybe TRBD1 (5 bases). V lost 3 bases and J 6 bases, leaving 11 bases between the germline ends. Germline loops: CDR1 WNHNN, CDR2 SYGVQD (reference sequence). The CDR3 has 14 residues. The CDR3 DNA sequence: TGCGCCAGCAGTGATTCGCAGGGCCCCGGGGAGCTGTTTTTT. This encodes CASSDSQGPGELFF.

This clonotype was observed at least ten times. The J gene is TRBJ1-2, the V gene TRBV7-2, with 9 positions matching TRBD1. This CDR3 is built from 15 residues. Unmatched junction bases numbered 10, after V lost 4 bases and J lost 7 bases. The germline V gene encodes CDR1 SGHTA and CDR2 FQGNSA. This CDR3 reads CASSSWGQGVSGYTF. Written as DNA, the CDR3 is TGTGCCAGCAGCTCGTGGGGACAGGGAGTTAGTGGCTACACCTTC.

This clonotype came up a few times. The chain employs TRBV20-1 and TRBJ2-1, with unresolved D. V gave up 5 bases and J gave up 4 bases, with 3 bases separating them. Germline lookup yields CDR1 DFQATT and CDR2 SNEGSKA (reference sequence). The CDR3 runs 10 residues. The CDR3 bases are TGCAGTGCTGAATACAATGAGCAGTTCTTC. Its protein product is CSAEYNEQFF.

The chain is built from TRBV18 and TRBJ2-7; 7 nucleotides match TRBD1. Germline assignment: CDR1 KGHSH and CDR2 LQKENI. The CDR3 has 15 residues. V shed 3 bases and J 5 bases; nucleotides not matched to a gene: 10. The CDR3 DNA reads TGTGCCAGCTCACCTCCAACAGGGGTGGGGGACGAGCAGTACTTC. Protein sequence: CASSPPTGVGDEQYF.